This T cell receptor (beta chain) was identified during a study of cytomegalovirus exposure and HLA in healthy donors. Use of 60 Vbeta and 13 Jbeta primers characterized the PCR. The method was immunoSEQ multiplex PCR; TCRdb's version includes in-frame clones alone and lacks a portion of them. The sample yields roughly 120,000 clones, 69% seen once. V was clipped by 3 bases and J by 0 bases, with 13 bases between them. Germline V gene lookup returns CDR1 SGHNT and CDR2 YYREEE (reference sequence). CDR3 length: 15 amino acids. Whole-study findings and limits: The majority of CMV-associated TCR beta chains were reported as apparently HLA-restricted in a later analysis. Researchers reported that three CMV-associated chains were confirmed in vitro as CMV antigen-specific. Earlier results showed most TCR beta V segments being productive about 87% or about 30% of the time.

Of note for this clone: Antigen: not known.

The rearrangement links TRBV5-4 to TRBJ2-7; D may be TRBD1 (6 bases). This sequence was found in a woman in her 70s in good health and CMV-seropositive. Input material: PBMCs. The DNA for the CDR3 is TGTGCCAGCAGCTATGGACAGTCAAGCTCCTACGAGCAGTACTTC. Translated, it gives CASSYGQSSSYEQYF.